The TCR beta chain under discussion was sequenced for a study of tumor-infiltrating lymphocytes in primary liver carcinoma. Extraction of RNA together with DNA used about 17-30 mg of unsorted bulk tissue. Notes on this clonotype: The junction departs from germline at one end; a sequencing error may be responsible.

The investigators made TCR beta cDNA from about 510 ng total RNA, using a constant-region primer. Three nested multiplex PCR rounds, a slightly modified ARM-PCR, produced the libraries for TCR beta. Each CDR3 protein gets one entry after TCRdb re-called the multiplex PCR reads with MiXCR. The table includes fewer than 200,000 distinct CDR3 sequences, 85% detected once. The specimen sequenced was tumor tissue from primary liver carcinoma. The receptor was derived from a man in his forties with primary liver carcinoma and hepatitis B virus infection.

As DNA, the CDR3 is TGCAACGTCACCTCAGGGAACACTGAGGCTTTCTTT. It specifies CNVTSGNTEAFF. The V call is TRBV29-1, the J call TRBJ1-1; D perhaps matches TRBD1 (5 bases). The CDR3 covers 12 residues. CDR1 is SQVTM and CDR2 is ANQGSEA in the germline V gene.